Listed below are T cell receptor beta chains from one sample, sequenced in a study of long-term antiretroviral therapy in people with HIV. Using immunoSEQ multiplex PCR, the repertoire was profiled, and TCRdb retains in-frame clones only, with some absent. The sample consists of over 40,000 clones, approximately 94% of them appearing once. This sample comprised unsorted PBMCs, obtained 9.2 years after starting antiretroviral therapy. All receptors come from a man in his thirties or forties with HIV. Both conserved end residues are part of each CDR3. Each record gives: V gene, J gene, D gene, clone size, CDR3 DNA, CDR3 protein. A D gene is named only where the DNA matches it firmly. Not all rows give a size; the values are once, few, many and, for expanded clones, a class.

TRBV29-1	TRBJ1-2	-	-	TGCAGCGCCCAGGACACGGCGGATTATGGCTACACCTTC	CSAQDTADYGYTF
TRBV5-1	TRBJ2-3	-	-	TGCGCCAGCAGCTTGCCCACATATCAGGCAGCCGATACGCAGTATTTT	CASSLPTYQAADTQYF
TRBV5-1	TRBJ2-2	-	-	TGCGCCAGCAGCTTGGGGTTGGAGGCGGAGCTGTTTTTT	CASSLGLEAELFF
TRBV29-1	TRBJ2-7	TRBD1	-	TGCAGCGTTGAATGGAGGGCGACAGGGGTCTACGAGCAGTACTTC	CSVEWRATGVYEQYF
TRBV7-9	TRBJ2-1	TRBD2	-	TGTGCCAGCAGGGAACTAGCGGGGGGATGGCAGTTCTTC	CASRELAGGWQFF
TRBV5-1	TRBJ2-7	-	-	TGCGCCAGCAGCTTTAACAGGGGGGGCGAGCAGTACTTC	CASSFNRGGEQYF
TRBV6-4	TRBJ1-4	-	-	TGTGCCAGCAGTGACTGTAGGTCCTTTTTT	CASSDCRSFF
TRBV27	TRBJ1-2	-	-	TGTGCCAGCAGTTATGTAGGGGAGGATGGCTACACCTTC	CASSYVGEDGYTF
TRBV11-2	TRBJ2-7	-	-	TGTGCCAGCAGCTTAAACCTTGGTTACGAGCAGTACTTC	CASSLNLGYEQYF
TRBV2	TRBJ2-3	TRBD2	-	TGTGCCAGCAGCGCGACTAGCGTTGGCACAGATACGCAGTATTTT	CASSATSVGTDTQYF
TRBV27	TRBJ2-3	-	-	TGTGCCAGCAGGTTCAGAGGCACAGATACGCAGTATTTT	CASRFRGTDTQYF
TRBV28	TRBJ1-1	-	-	TGTGCCAGCAGTTTCAATGAAGCTTTCTTT	CASSFNEAFF
TRBV7-9	TRBJ1-5	TRBD1	-	TGTGCCAGCAGCTTGGCGACAGGGTACTATCAGCCCCAGCATTTT	CASSLATGYYQPQHF
TRBV5-1	TRBJ2-2	-	-	TGCGCCAGCAGCTTGCAGAGCTCCACCGGGGAGCTGTTTTTT	CASSLQSSTGELFF
TRBV5-1	TRBJ1-5	TRBD1	-	TGCGCCAGCAGCGCTGGGACAGGGGGACAGCCCCAGCATTTT	CASSAGTGGQPQHF
TRBV19	TRBJ1-1	-	once	TGTGCCAGTACCGCTCGAAACACTGAAGCTTTCTTT	CASTARNTEAFF
TRBV7-9	TRBJ1-4	-	-	TGTGCCAGCATCAATGGGGCCGGACACGATAATGAAAAACTGTTTTTT	CASINGAGHDNEKLFF
TRBV5-1	TRBJ1-1	-	-	TGCGCCAGCAGAGAGGGGCTGAACACTGAAGCTTTCTTT	CASREGLNTEAFF
TRBV4-2	TRBJ2-2	TRBD2	-	TGTGCCAGCAGCCATCCGACTAGCGGGGGCACCGGGGAGCTGTTTTTT	CASSHPTSGGTGELFF
TRBV4-1	TRBJ2-3	TRBD2	-	TGCGCCAGCAGCCAAGCCGGACTAGCGGGCCGCACAGATACGCAGTATTTT	CASSQAGLAGRTDTQYF
TRBV11-2	TRBJ1-3	-	-	TGTGCCAGCAGCTTAGGGGGAGAAAGGGCCATATATTTT	CASSLGGERAIYF
TRBV7-9	TRBJ1-1	-	-	TGTGCCAGCAGCCCCAAGAGGACAACCGAAGCTTTCTTT	CASSPKRTTEAFF
TRBV27	TRBJ1-6	-	-	TGTGCCAGCACCAGGGTAGCCTATAATTCACCCCTCCACTTT	CASTRVAYNSPLHF
TRBV7-9	TRBJ2-1	TRBD2	-	TGTGCCAGCAGCTTTGGGTCTAGCGGGGGGAATGAGCAGTTCTTC	CASSFGSSGGNEQFF
TRBV2	TRBJ2-4	-	-	TGTGCCAGCAGTGATTGGGAGGCCAGGGCCAAAAACATTCAGTACTTC	CASSDWEARAKNIQYF
TRBV11-2	TRBJ2-1	TRBD2	-	TGTGCCAGCAGCTTAGTGGGGACTAGCGGTGGAAATGAGCAGTTCTTC	CASSLVGTSGGNEQFF
TRBV5-4	TRBJ1-6	-	-	TGTGCCAGCAGCTTGGCGCTAGGGGGTAATTCACCCCTCCACTTT	CASSLALGGNSPLHF
TRBV7-6	TRBJ2-1	TRBD2	-	TGTGCCAGCAGCCACCCGGGACTAGCAAGGATGAATGAGCAGTTCTTC	CASSHPGLARMNEQFF
TRBV11-2	TRBJ1-1	TRBD1	-	TGTGCCAGCAGCTTAGGACAGGGTGATGAAGCTTTCTTT	CASSLGQGDEAFF